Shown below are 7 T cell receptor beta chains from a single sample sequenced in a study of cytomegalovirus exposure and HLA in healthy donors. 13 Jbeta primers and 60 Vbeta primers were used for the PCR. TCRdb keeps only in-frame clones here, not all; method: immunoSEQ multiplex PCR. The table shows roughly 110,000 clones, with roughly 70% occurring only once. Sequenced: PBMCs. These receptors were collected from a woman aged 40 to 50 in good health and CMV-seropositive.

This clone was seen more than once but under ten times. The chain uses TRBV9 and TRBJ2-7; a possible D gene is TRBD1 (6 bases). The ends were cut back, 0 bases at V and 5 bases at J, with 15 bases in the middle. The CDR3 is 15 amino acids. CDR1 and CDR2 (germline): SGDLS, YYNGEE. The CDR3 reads CASSVGTVSRDEQYF. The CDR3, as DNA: TGTGCCAGCAGCGTAGGGACAGTTAGCAGGGACGAGCAGTACTTC.

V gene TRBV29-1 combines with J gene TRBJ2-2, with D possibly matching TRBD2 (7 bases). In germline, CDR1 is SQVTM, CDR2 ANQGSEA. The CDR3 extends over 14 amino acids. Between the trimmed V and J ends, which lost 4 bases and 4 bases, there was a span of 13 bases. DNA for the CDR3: TGCAGCGTTGGGGAGGGGGGCATCACCGGGGAGCTGTTTTTT. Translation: CSVGEGGITGELFF.

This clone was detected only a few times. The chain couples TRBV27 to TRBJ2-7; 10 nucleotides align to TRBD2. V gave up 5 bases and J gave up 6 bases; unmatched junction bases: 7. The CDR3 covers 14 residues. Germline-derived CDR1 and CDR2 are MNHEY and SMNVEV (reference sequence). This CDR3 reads CASSQAGGPREQYF. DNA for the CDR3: TGTGCCAGCAGTCAAGCGGGGGGGCCTCGCGAGCAGTACTTC.

The CDR3 DNA reads as TGTGCCAGCAGCTTGCGACAGCCCGCCTACGAGCAGTACTTC. Protein product: CASSLRQPAYEQYF. The chain has TRBV11-2 and TRBJ2-7; D is possibly TRBD1 (5 bases). The CDR3 length is 14 residues. Germline loops: CDR1 SGHAT, CDR2 FQNNGV. V was cut by 3 bases and J by 2 bases, with 11 bases left in between.

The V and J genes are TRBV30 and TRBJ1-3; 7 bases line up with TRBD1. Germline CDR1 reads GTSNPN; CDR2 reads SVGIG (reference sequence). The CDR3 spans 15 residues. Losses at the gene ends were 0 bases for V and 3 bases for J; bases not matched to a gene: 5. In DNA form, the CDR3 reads TGTGCCTGGAGTGTCGTAGGGGGCCATGGAAACACCATATATTTT. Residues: CAWSVVGGHGNTIYF.

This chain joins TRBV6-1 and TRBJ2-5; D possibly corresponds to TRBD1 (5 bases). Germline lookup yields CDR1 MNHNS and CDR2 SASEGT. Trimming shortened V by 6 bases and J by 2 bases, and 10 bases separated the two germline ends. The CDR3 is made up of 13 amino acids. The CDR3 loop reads CASRQGLQETQYF. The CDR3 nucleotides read TGTGCCAGCAGGCAGGGATTGCAAGAGACCCAGTACTTC.

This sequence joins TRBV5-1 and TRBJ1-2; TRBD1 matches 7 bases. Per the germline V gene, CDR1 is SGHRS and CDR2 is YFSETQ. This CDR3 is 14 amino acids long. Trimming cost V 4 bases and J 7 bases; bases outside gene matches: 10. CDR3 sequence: CASSPTGNFGGYTF. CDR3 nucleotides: TGCGCCAGCAGCCCGACAGGGAACTTTGGTGGCTACACCTTC.